This T cell receptor (beta chain) was recovered during a study of blood T cell repertoires in COVID-19 (dated by TCRdb to about 2020). Background on the whole study: Samples from collaborators originated in the United States, Italy and Spain and spanned both the acute and convalescent phases of COVID-19. The prospective study material was composed of cDNA or gDNA derived from T cells, B-cell-depleted T cells, or PBMCs. Subjects who had been exposed to COVID-19, were actively infected with it, or had recovered from it provided the deeply sampled blood TCRbeta repertoires that made up the dataset. The repertoires were released in a freely available public database meant as a resource for research on the immune response to SARS-CoV-2. Samples were obtained from the ongoing ImmuneRACE study (first 160 participants) and from 1,254 subjects provided by 6 global collaborators. Sample metadata almost always included a de-identified subject ID, COVID-19 status, age in years and sex. HLA class I and class II types, where available, came from metadata supplied by the sample provider rather than from assay-based typing. Overall results and qualifications from the work: How much clinical and demographic metadata was included differed by source and by participant, and the metadata was provided uncurated.

TCRbeta CDR3 regions were amplified from genomic DNA using the immunoSEQ Assay, a bias-controlled multiplex PCR. Regarding the original processing steps: The number of nucleated cells in each sample was estimated by amplification of reference gene primers within the assay. To quantify the absolute abundance of each unique TCRbeta CDR3 rearrangement, sequence reads were collapsed and filtered. Productive Simpson clonality was computed per sample as the square root of Simpson's diversity index over productive rearrangements. In TCRdb, the immuneACCESS table is reduced to in-frame sequences with V and J assigned. These tables do not hold every clone; where another copy was compared, an unresolved V gene accounts for under half, and the others remain unexplained. D and trimming were read from the DNA, whereas the V and J calls and clone size are those reported in that table. In all, the sample holds about 200,000 clones, and approximately 88% of those were seen once. The top ten clones comprise under 30% of the sample.

As concerns this clone: Its antigen has not been determined. It has no much larger one-base neighbor in the sample; base qualities were not kept.

CDR1 and CDR2 (SNHLY, FYNNEI) derive from the germline V gene. The CDR3 runs 12 residues from the cysteine to the phenylalanine. Only the CDR3 portion is preserved as DNA: 36 bases, with reading frame beginning at the first base. Deletion took 7 bases off V and 3 bases off J, with a span of 9 bases between the germline ends. The collaborating institutions used their own protocols to collect whole blood in K2EDTA tubes. For TCRbeta analysis, collaborators shipped samples as frozen whole blood, isolated PBMCs, or DNA extracted from either of those sample types. Sequencing was performed on peripheral blood. The chain employs TRBV2 and TRBJ2-5, with TRBD1 perhaps the D gene, on 6 matching bases. The receptor was derived from a man aged 40-49 years with acute or convalescent COVID-19. The CDR3: CASTEGEETQYF. The nucleotide sequence reads TGTGCCAGCACAGAGGGGGAAGAGACCCAGTACTTC.